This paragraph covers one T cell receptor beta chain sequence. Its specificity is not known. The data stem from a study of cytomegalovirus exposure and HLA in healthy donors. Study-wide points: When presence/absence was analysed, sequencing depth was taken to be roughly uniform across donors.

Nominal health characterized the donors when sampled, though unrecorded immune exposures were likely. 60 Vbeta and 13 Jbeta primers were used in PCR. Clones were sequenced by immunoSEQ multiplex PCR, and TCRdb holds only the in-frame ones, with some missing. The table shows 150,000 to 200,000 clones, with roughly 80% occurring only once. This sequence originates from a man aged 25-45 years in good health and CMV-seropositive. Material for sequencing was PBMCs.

The CDR3 DNA reads as TGTGCCAGCAGCCCCCGGGGCACCGGGGAGCTGTTTTTT. Its translation: CASSPRGTGELFF. This rearrangement joins TRBV11-3 to TRBJ2-2; D is possibly TRBD2 (5 bases). The CDR3 sequence is 13 residues long. Germline-derived CDR1 and CDR2 are SGHNT and YENEEA. V gave up 5 bases and J gave up 4 bases, with 8 bases separating them.